Shown below are 25 T cell receptor beta chains from a single sample sequenced in a study of T cells in Graves' hyperthyroidism and ophthalmopathy. Amplified TCR beta CDR3 regions came from RNA transcripts. HTBI primers were used for first-round RT-PCR of the TCR CDR3. TCRdb re-called the multiplex PCR reads with MiXCR, one entry per CDR3 protein. The repertoire has 800,000 or so distinct CDR3 sequences, around 39% of them found once; the top ten carry around 10%. Sequenced input: blood. These receptors originate from a man aged 18 to 30 with Graves' hyperthyroidism.

J is TRBJ2-7 and V is TRBV4-1; no clear D gene. Per germline, CDR1 MGHRA and CDR2 YSYEKL. The CDR3 extends over 15 amino acids. Trimming took off 0 bases at V and 1 base at J, with 10 bases between the two ends. The CDR3 region is CASSQEIVSSYEQYF. In nucleotides, the CDR3 is TGCGCCAGCAGCCAAGAGATTGTCAGTTCCTACGAGCAGTACTTC.

This clonotype was counted many times. This chain joins TRBV20-1 and TRBJ2-2; D remains ambiguous. Germline-derived CDR1 and CDR2 are DFQATT and SNEGSKA (reference sequence). Trimming took 3 bases from V and 0 from J, leaving 5 bases between them. CDR3 size: 13 residues. CDR3 protein: CSASGSNTGELFF. CDR3 nucleotides: TGCAGTGCTAGCGGGTCGAACACCGGGGAGCTGTTTTTT.

This clonotype came up a few times. The V gene is TRBV2, the J gene TRBJ1-5; D is possibly TRBD1 (6 bases). V was shortened by 1 base and J by 1 base, with 11 bases between the two germline ends. The CDR3 is made up of 16 amino acids. Germline V CDR1 and CDR2: SNHLY, FYNNEI. The CDR3 here is CASSEEGGPSNQPQHF. The CDR3, as DNA: TGTGCCAGCAGTGAAGAGGGGGGCCCCAGCAATCAGCCCCAGCATTTT.

Of note for this clonotype: Just one base apart from a much larger clone, this may be a read error. V usage is TRBV14 and J usage is TRBJ1-6; 7 nucleotides line up with TRBD1. CDR1 is SGHDN and CDR2 is FVKESK in the germline V gene. CDR3 length: 14 amino acids. CDR3 bases: TGTGCCAGCAGCCGGGGGACAGCGAATTCAACCCTCCACTTT. Translation gives CASSRGTANSTLHF.

This clonotype was counted many times. The chain is built from TRBV2 and TRBJ1-6; D perhaps matches TRBD1 (5 bases). The CDR3 consists of 15 residues. V was cut by 10 bases and J by 0 bases, with 13 bases left in between. CDR1 SNHLY and CDR2 FYNNEI come from the germline V gene. The CDR3 region has the DNA TGTGCCATCACCTTGGGGGGCTCCTATAATTCACCCCTCCACTTT. Its translation: CAITLGGSYNSPLHF.

The chain combines TRBV7-9 with TRBJ2-3; D possibly uses TRBD1 or TRBD2 (5 bases each). V lost 5 bases and J lost 6, with 15 bases in between. Per the germline V gene, CDR1 is SEHNR and CDR2 is FQNEAQ (reference sequence). The CDR3 runs 14 residues. The CDR3 bases are TGTGCCAGCAGCCCCTGGGGTCGGGGCGATACGCAGTATTTT. As protein: CASSPWGRGDTQYF.

This clonotype showed up many times. The V call is TRBV7-9, the J call TRBJ1-1, with D possibly being TRBD1 (6 bases). The CDR3 sequence is 14 residues long. The V gene lost 2 bases and the J gene lost 4 bases, with 11 bases spanning the gap. Germline assignment: CDR1 SEHNR and CDR2 FQNEAQ (reference sequence). The CDR3 spells CASSLLQGSTEAFF. The CDR3 nucleotides read TGTGCCAGCAGCTTACTACAGGGTAGCACTGAAGCTTTCTTT.

This sequence joins TRBV7-3 and TRBJ1-1; D ambiguous. Germline lookup yields CDR1 SGHTA and CDR2 FQGTGA. The ends were cut back, 2 bases at V and 3 bases at J, with 10 bases in the middle. The CDR3 spans 14 residues. CDR3: CASSLYGEDTEAFF. The CDR3 nucleotides read TGTGCCAGCAGCTTATACGGGGAGGACACTGAAGCTTTCTTT. Full variable domain (missing parts from reference TRBV7-3 and TRBJ1-1): GAGVSQTPSNKVTEKGKYVELRCDPISGHTALYWYRQSLGQGPEFLIYFQGTGAADDSGLPNDRFFAVRPEGSVSTLKIQRTERGDSAVYLCASSLYGEDTEAFFGQGTRLTVV.

This clonotype was counted many times. Compared with germline, one end of the junction differs, possibly owing to a read error. This rearrangement joins TRBV15 to TRBJ2-7, with TRBD1 identical over 9 bases. CDR1 and CDR2 from the germline V gene are LNHNV and YYDKDF (reference sequence). This CDR3 comprises 14 residues. This CDR3 reads CATSSRDRVYGQYF. The CDR3 DNA sequence: TGTGCCACCAGCAGTCGGGACAGGGTCTACGGGCAGTACTTC.

This chain links TRBV12-3 or TRBV12-4 with TRBJ2-5, with D perhaps matching TRBD2 (5 bases). This CDR3 has 13 amino acids. V was clipped by 6 bases and J by 4 bases, with 12 bases between them. The DNA of the CDR3 is TGTGCCAGCAGAACTAGATTCTCAGAGACCCAGTACTTC. Residues: CASRTRFSETQYF.

This sequence joins TRBV29-1 and TRBJ2-5, with 8 bases fitting TRBD2. The CDR3 length is 13 residues. CDR1 and CDR2 from the germline V gene are SQVTM and ANQGSEA. The CDR3 reads CRRAGGDQETQYF. In nucleotides, the CDR3 is TGCCGAAGGGCGGGAGGTGACCAAGAGACCCAGTACTTC.

A remark on this clonotype: A much larger clone differs from this one at a single base, so this may be a read error. This sequence joins TRBV19 and TRBJ1-6, with 8 positions matching TRBD1. Germline V gene sequence: CDR1 LNHDA, CDR2 SQIVND (reference sequence). There are 13 residues in the CDR3. The CDR3 DNA reads TGTGCCACCCTGGACAGGGACGACTCACTCCTCCACTTT. Translation gives CATLDRDDSLLHF. Full variable domain (remainder filled in from reference TRBV19 and TRBJ1-6): DGGITQSPKYLFRKEGQNVTLSCEQNLNHDAMYWYRQDPGQGLRLIYYSQIVNDFQKGDIAEGYSVSREKKESFPLTVTSAQKNPTAFYLCATLDRDDSLLHFGNGTRLTVT.

In its sample, this clonotype was seen a few times. V usage is TRBV13 and J usage is TRBJ1-4, with D hard to call. The CDR3 contains 15 residues. V dropped 5 bases and J dropped 0 bases, with 10 bases sitting between them. CDR1 and CDR2 from the germline V gene are PRHDT and FYEKMQ (reference sequence). DNA of the CDR3: TGTGCCAGCAGCCCATTCGGTGCAACTAATGAAAAACTGTTTTTT. Protein product: CASSPFGATNEKLFF.

As regards this clonotype: This may stem from a read error, because a much larger clone lies one nucleotide away. J is TRBJ2-2 and V is TRBV29-1; D may match TRBD1 or TRBD2 (5 bases each). The germline V gene encodes CDR1 SQVTM and CDR2 ANQGSEA. The CDR3 consists of 14 residues. As DNA, the CDR3 is TGCAGCGTTGGGAGCAGGGTGGACACCGGGGAGCCGTTTTTT. Protein: CSVGSRVDTGEPFF.

The J gene is TRBJ2-7, the V gene TRBV10-3, with a tentative D call TRBD2 (6 bases). The CDR3 loop spans 14 amino acids. Trimming stripped 6 bases from V and 2 bases from J, with 14 bases between. Germline assignment: CDR1 ENHRY and CDR2 SYGVKD. The CDR3 protein is CAISDRRGTYEQYF. The CDR3 DNA follows: TGTGCCATCAGCGACCGTCGGGGGACCTACGAGCAGTACTTC.

This clonotype has more than one count but fewer than ten. CDR3: CASKRAGNGYEQYF. The DNA for the CDR3 is TGTGCCAGCAAAAGGGCAGGGAATGGCTACGAGCAGTACTTC. The rearrangement links TRBV5-6 to TRBJ2-7, with D tentatively TRBD1 (5 bases). This CDR3 contains 14 residues. Germline V gives CDR1 SGHDT, CDR2 YYEEEE. Between the trimmed V and J ends, which lost 6 bases and 3 bases, there was a span of 16 bases.

This clonotype was recorded many times. The V gene is TRBV29-1, the J gene TRBJ2-2, with D maybe TRBD1 (6 bases). Trimming stripped 2 bases from V and 7 bases from J, with 8 bases between. CDR3 size: 12 residues. CDR1 is SQVTM, CDR2 ANQGSEA, per germline. CDR3 in amino acids: CSVETGNGELFF. DNA for the CDR3: TGCAGCGTTGAAACAGGGAACGGGGAGCTGTTTTTT.

V usage is TRBV19 and J usage is TRBJ2-7; D is perhaps TRBD1 or TRBD2 (5 bases each). Germline V gives CDR1 LNHDA, CDR2 SQIVND (reference sequence). Trimming took off 6 bases at V and 12 bases at J, with 21 bases between the two ends. The CDR3 sequence is 13 residues long. The CDR3 bases are TGTGCCAGTAGCCGTTCGACAGAAAAGGAGGCGTACTTC. This sequence encodes CASSRSTEKEAYF.

This clonotype was observed at least ten times. CDR3 coding DNA: TGTGCCAGCAGATCAGGGGGCGCGGGCAATCAGCCCCAGCATTTT. It yields the protein CASRSGGAGNQPQHF. This sequence joins TRBV6-1 and TRBJ1-5; 8 bases match TRBD1. This CDR3 has 15 residues. Germline-derived CDR1 and CDR2 are MNHNS and SASEGT. V shed 6 bases, J shed 2 bases, and the junction held 6 bases outside the gene matches.

This chain connects TRBV6-5 to TRBJ1-1; TRBD1 agrees at 10 bases. Unmatched junction bases numbered 6, after V lost 6 bases and J lost 5 bases. The CDR3 has 14 amino acids. Per the germline V gene, CDR1 is MNHEY and CDR2 is SVGAGI. In DNA form, the CDR3 reads TGTGCCAGCAGACCGGGGACAGGGGAGACTGAAGCTTTCTTT. It encodes CASRPGTGETEAFF.

The rearrangement joins TRBV5-1 to TRBJ2-7; D is unresolved. Trimming left V 5 bases short and J 2 bases short, with 20 bases between. Germline CDR1 and CDR2: SGHRS and YFSETQ. The CDR3 has 16 residues. The CDR3 loop is CASSIGPGQDAYEQYF. CDR3 nucleotide sequence: TGCGCCAGCAGTATTGGCCCGGGCCAGGACGCCTACGAGCAGTACTTC.

This clonotype was found many times. V and J are TRBV5-1 and TRBJ1-5, with D hard to call. The CDR3 sequence is 14 residues long. The germline gives CDR1 SGHRS, CDR2 YFSETQ. Trimming took 6 bases from V and 1 from J, leaving 11 bases between them. The CDR3 protein is CASKPGGSNQPQHF. The CDR3 DNA reads as TGCGCCAGCAAGCCAGGAGGAAGCAATCAGCCCCAGCATTTT.

V and J are TRBV29-1 and TRBJ2-3; D gene unclear. V was clipped by 2 bases and J by 6 bases, with 6 bases between them. The CDR3 has 11 amino acids. Germline V gene sequence: CDR1 SQVTM, CDR2 ANQGSEA. The CDR3 sequence: CSVELSDTQYF. CDR3 DNA sequence: TGCAGCGTTGAATTAAGCGATACGCAGTATTTT.

This clonotype turned up a few times. The CDR3 protein is CASSSQRGPLEQYF. The CDR3, as DNA: TGTGCCAGCAGTTCCCAGCGGGGCCCACTCGAGCAGTACTTC. J is TRBJ2-7 and V is TRBV6-5; TRBD2 aligns across 7 bases. The CDR3 is made up of 14 amino acids. Germline assignment: CDR1 MNHEY and CDR2 SVGAGI. J was trimmed by 6 bases and V by 4 bases; bases with no gene match: 9.

This clonotype has at least ten counts. V and J are TRBV7-9 and TRBJ2-5; TRBD1 is a possible D gene (5 bases). This CDR3 region has 14 residues. Trimming removed 1 base at V and 5 bases at J, with 11 bases between. CDR1 is SEHNR and CDR2 is FQNEAQ in the germline V gene (reference sequence). Here the CDR3 DNA reads TGTGCCAGCAGCTTAGGGGGCTCCTGGGAGACCCAGTACTTC. This gives the protein CASSLGGSWETQYF.